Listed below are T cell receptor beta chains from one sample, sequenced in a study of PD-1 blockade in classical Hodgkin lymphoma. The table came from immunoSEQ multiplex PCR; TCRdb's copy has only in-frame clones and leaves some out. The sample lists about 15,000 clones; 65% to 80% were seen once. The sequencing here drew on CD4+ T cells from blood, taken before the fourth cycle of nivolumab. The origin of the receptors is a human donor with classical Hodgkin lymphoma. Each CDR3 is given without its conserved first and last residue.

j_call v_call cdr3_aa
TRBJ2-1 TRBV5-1 ASSLRSGGGEQF
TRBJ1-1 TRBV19 ASNKPGHLTEAF
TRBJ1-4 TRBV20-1 SARPYEKLF
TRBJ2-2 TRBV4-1 ASSQVLGRTNTGELF
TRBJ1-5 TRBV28 ASSFMGQGHQPQH
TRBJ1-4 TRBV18 ASSPVVGVPTNEKLF
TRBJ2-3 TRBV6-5 ASSLRSGTQY
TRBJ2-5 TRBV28 ASRETGVETQY
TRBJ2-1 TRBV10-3 AISETSQGANEQF